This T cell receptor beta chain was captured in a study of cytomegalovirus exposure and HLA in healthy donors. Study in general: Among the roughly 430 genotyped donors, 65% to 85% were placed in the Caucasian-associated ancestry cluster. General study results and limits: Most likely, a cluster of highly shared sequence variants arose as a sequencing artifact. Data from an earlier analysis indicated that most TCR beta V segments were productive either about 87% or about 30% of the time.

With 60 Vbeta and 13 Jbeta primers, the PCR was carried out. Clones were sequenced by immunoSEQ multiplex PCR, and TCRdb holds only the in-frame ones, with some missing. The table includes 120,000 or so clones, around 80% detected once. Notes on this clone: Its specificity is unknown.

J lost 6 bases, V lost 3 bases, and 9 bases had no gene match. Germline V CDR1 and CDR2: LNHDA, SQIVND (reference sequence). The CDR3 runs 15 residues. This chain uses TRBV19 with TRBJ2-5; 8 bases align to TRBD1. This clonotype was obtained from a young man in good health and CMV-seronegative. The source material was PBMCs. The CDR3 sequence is CASSMGQGALKTQYF. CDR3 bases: TGTGCCAGTAGTATGGGGCAGGGGGCTTTAAAGACCCAGTACTTC.